The next 8 T cell receptor beta chains were all read from a single sample in a study of T cell responses to AZD1222 COVID-19 vaccine. Sequencing used immunoSEQ multiplex PCR; TCRdb keeps in-frame clones, though not all of them. The sample shows around 58,000 clones, 89% of them seen only once. This sample comprised peripheral blood, obtained 28 days after the second AZD1222 dose. These receptor sequences come from an adult who received the AZD1222 COVID-19 vaccine.

This clone was counted a single time. The rearrangement uses TRBV5-4 and TRBJ1-2; D is possibly TRBD1 (5 bases). From germline, CDR1 is SGHNT and CDR2 YYREEE (reference sequence). V was cut by 4 bases and J by 5 bases, with 15 bases left in between. The CDR3 totals 14 residues. The CDR3 nucleotides read TGTGCCAGCAGCCGACGGGAGGGGTTTTATGGCTACACCTTC. It is translated as CASSRREGFYGYTF.

The V and J genes are TRBV7-3 and TRBJ2-3; 7 positions match TRBD2. CDR1 is SGHTA, CDR2 FQGTGA, per germline. V lost 1 base, J lost 5 bases, and 12 bases stayed unmatched. The CDR3 has 17 amino acids. The CDR3 nucleotides are TGTGCCAGCAGCTTAATGACGGCCGTCGGGAGGTTAGATACGCAGTATTTT. Protein product: CASSLMTAVGRLDTQYF.

This clone was detected only a few times. This chain uses TRBV7-2 with TRBJ1-3, with D possibly being TRBD1 (6 bases). Germline V gives CDR1 SGHTA, CDR2 FQGNSA. The germline V and J ends were trimmed by 5 bases and 0 bases, with 11 bases remaining between them. The CDR3 totals 15 residues. CDR3 bases: TGTGCCAGCAGCCGCGACAGGAGCTCTGGAAACACCATATATTTT. It specifies CASSRDRSSGNTIYF.

This clone was seen a few times. At the DNA level, this CDR3 is encoded by other sequences in the same sample as well. The chain couples TRBV27 to TRBJ1-2; D remains ambiguous. This CDR3 is built from 14 residues. CDR1 is MNHEY, CDR2 SMNVEV, per germline (reference sequence). V was clipped by 4 bases and J by 5 bases, with 14 bases between them. The CDR3 protein is CASSSSTRSYGYTF. The CDR3, as DNA: TGTGCCAGCAGTTCGTCCACAAGGTCATATGGCTACACCTTC.

Remarks on this clone: Distinct nucleotide sequences in the sample also encode this CDR3. The rearrangement joins TRBV20-1 to TRBJ2-5, with no clear D. The CDR3 has 11 residues. V shed 3 bases and J shed 5 bases, with 7 bases lying between them. Germline V CDR1 and CDR2: DFQATT, SNEGSKA (reference sequence). The CDR3 spells CSARTVETQYF. The CDR3 DNA reads as TGCAGTGCTAGGACTGTGGAGACCCAGTACTTC.

The CDR3 is CASSLSGNTIYF. In DNA form, the CDR3 reads TGTGCCAGCAGTTTGTCCGGAAACACCATATATTTT. The rearrangement links TRBV12-3 or TRBV12-4 to TRBJ1-3; D gene ambiguous. V lost 3 bases and J lost 4, with 4 bases in between. This CDR3 spans 12 amino acids.

The V call is TRBV15, the J call TRBJ2-7; 8 bases match TRBD1. Germline loops: CDR1 LNHNV, CDR2 YYDKDF (reference sequence). The CDR3 runs to 14 residues. J was trimmed by 1 base and V by 8 bases; bases with no gene match: 7. The CDR3 nucleotides are TGTGCCACCCTCTGGGACAGGAAATCCTACGAGCAGTACTTC. It yields the protein CATLWDRKSYEQYF.

This sequence joins TRBV15 and TRBJ2-3, with no clear D. Germline values: CDR1 LNHNV, CDR2 YYDKDF (reference sequence). The CDR3 sequence is 13 residues long. Trimming cost V 1 base and J 2 bases, with 4 bases left between them. The DNA for the CDR3 is TGTGCCACCAGCAGAGGATCCACAGATACGCAGTATTTT. Translating gives CATSRGSTDTQYF.